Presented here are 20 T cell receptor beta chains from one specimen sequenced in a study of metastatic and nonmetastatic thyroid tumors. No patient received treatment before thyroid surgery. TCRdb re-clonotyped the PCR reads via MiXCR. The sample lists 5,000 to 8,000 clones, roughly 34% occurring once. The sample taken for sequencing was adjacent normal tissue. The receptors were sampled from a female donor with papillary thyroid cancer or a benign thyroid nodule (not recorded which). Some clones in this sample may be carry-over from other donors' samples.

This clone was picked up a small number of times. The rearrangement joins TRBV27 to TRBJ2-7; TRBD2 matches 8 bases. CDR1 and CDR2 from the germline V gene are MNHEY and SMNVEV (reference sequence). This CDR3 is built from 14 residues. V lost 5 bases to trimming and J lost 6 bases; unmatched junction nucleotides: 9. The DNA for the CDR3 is TGTGCCAGCAGTCCCCTAGCGGGTGCATTCGAGCAGTACTTC. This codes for CASSPLAGAFEQYF.

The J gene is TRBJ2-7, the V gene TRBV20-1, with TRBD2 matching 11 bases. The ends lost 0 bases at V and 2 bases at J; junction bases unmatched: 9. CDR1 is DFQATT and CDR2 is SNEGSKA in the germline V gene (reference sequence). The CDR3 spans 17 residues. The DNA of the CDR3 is TGCAGTGCTAGAGATCTAGCGGGAGGTTCTGAAACCTACGAGCAGTACGTC. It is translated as CSARDLAGGSETYEQYV.

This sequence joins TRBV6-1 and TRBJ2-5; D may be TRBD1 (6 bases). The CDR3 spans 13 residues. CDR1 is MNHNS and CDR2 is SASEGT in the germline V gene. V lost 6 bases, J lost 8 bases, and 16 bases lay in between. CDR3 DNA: TGTGCCAGCAGCAGGCAGCAAGGGGGTACCCAGTACTTC. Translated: CASSRQQGGTQYF.

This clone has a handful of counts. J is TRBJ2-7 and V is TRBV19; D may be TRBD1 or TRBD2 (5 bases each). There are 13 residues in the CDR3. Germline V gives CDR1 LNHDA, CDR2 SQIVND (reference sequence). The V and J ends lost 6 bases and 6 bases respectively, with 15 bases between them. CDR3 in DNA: TGTGCCAGTAGCCCGGGACGCCACGGCGAGCAGTACTTC. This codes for CASSPGRHGEQYF.

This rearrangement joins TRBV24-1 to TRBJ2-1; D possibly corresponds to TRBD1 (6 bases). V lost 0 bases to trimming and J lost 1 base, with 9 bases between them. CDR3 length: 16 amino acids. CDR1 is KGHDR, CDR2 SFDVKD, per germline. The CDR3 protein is CATSDLGRGSYNEQFF. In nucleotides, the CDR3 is TGTGCCACCAGTGATTTGGGCAGGGGTTCCTACAATGAGCAGTTCTTC.

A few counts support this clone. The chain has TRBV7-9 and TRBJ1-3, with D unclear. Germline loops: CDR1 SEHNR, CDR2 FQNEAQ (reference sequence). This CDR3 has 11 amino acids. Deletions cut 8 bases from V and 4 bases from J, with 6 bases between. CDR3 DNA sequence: TGTGCCAGCGGCGGGGGAAACACCATATATTTT. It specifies CASGGGNTIYF.

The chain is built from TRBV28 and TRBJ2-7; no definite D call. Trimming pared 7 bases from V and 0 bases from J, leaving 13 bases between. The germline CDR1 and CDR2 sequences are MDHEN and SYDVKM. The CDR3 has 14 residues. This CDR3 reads CASKLFGFSYEQYF. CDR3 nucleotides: TGTGCCAGCAAACTCTTCGGGTTCTCCTACGAGCAGTACTTC.

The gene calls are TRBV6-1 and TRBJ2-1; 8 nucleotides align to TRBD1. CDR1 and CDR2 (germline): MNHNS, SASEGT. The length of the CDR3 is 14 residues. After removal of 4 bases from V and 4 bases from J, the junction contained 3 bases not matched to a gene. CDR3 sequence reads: CASSGTGTYNEQFF. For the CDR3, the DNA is TGTGCCAGCAGTGGGACAGGGACTTACAATGAGCAGTTCTTC.

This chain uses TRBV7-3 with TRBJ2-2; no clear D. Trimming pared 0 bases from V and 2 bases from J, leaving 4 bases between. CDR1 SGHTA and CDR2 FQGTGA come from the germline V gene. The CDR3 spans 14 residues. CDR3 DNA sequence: TGTGCCAGCAGCTTAACCACCAACACCGGGGAGCTGTTTTTT. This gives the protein CASSLTTNTGELFF.

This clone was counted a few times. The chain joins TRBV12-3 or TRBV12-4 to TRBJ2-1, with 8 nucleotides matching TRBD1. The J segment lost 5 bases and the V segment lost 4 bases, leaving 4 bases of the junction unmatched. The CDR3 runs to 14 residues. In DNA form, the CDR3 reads TGTGCCAGCAGTTCGAAGACAGGGGACAATGAGCAGTTCTTC. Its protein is CASSSKTGDNEQFF.

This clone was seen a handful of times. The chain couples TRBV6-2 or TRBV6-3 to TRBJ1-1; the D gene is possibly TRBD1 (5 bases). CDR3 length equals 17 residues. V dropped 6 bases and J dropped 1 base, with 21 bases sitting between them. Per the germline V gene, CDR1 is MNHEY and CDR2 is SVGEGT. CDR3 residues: CASSTYGSYRSNTEAFF. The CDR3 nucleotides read TGTGCCAGCAGCACCTACGGGAGCTACAGGTCGAACACTGAAGCTTTCTTT.

Here the CDR3 DNA reads TGTGCCAGCAGCCCCAGGGGGACACTCGAGCAGTACTTC. It encodes CASSPRGTLEQYF. The chain uses TRBV6-1 and TRBJ2-7; 7 bases line up with TRBD1. The CDR3 loop spans 13 amino acids. Trimming removed 6 bases from V and 6 bases from J; junction bases left unmatched: 8. Germline V gene data show CDR1 as MNHNS and CDR2 as SASEGT.

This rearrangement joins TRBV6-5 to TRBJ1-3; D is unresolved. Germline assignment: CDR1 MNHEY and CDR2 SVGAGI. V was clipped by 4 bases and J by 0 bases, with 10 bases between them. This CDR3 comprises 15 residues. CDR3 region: CASSSTGLSGNTIYF. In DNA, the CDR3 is TGTGCCAGCAGTTCTACGGGTCTCTCTGGAAACACCATATATTTT.

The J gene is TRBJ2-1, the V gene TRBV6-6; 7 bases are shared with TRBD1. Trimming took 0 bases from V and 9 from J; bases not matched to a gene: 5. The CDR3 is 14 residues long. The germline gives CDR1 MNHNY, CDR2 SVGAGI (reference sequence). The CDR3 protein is CASSYSAGGGEQFF. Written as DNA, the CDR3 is TGTGCCAGCAGTTACTCGGCAGGGGGTGGTGAGCAGTTCTTC.

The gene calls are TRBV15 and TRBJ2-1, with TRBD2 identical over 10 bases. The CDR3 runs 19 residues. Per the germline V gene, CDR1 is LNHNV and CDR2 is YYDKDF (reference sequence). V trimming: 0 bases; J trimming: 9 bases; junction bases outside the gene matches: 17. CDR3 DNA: TGTGCCACCAGCAGAGATTTTCAGCGGGAGGGCCTGAAAGGCCTTGAGCAGTTCTTC. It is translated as CATSRDFQREGLKGLEQFF.

CDR3 nucleotides: TGTGCCAGCAGCCCACGCGGGGCTGGCAATCAGCCCCAGCATTTT. The encoded protein is CASSPRGAGNQPQHF. The V gene is TRBV9, the J gene TRBJ1-5; TRBD1 might be the D (5 bases). The germline V gene encodes CDR1 SGDLS and CDR2 YYNGEE. The CDR3 extends over 15 amino acids. The V end was cut by 4 bases, the J end by 2 bases, with 13 bases between.

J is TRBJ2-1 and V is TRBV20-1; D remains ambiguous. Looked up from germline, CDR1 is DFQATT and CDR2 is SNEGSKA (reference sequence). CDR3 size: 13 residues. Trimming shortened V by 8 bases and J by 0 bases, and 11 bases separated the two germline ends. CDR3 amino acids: CSPRRPSYNEQFF. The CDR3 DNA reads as TGCAGTCCGAGAAGACCCTCCTACAATGAGCAGTTCTTC.

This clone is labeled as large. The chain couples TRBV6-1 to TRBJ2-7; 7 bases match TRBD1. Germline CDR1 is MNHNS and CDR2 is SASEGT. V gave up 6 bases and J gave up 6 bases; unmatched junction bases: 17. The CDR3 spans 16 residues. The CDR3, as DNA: TGTGCCAGCAGCCCCAGGCCCCCGGGACAGAAAACCGAGCAGTACTTC. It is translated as CASSPRPPGQKTEQYF.

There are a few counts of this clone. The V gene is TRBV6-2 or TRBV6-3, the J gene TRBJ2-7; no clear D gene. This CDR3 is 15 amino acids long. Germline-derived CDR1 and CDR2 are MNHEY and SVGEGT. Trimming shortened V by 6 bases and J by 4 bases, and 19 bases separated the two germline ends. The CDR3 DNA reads TGTGCCAGCAGCATTAGGGCTACAGCATTATACGAGCAGTACTTC. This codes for CASSIRATALYEQYF.

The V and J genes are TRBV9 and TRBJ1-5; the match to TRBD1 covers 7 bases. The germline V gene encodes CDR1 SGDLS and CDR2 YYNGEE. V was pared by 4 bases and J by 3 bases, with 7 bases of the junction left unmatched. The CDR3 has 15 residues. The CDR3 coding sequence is TGTGCCAGCAGCCCCAGGGGGAACTTCAATCAGCCCCAGCATTTT. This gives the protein CASSPRGNFNQPQHF. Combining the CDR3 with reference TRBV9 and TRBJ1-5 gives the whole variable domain DSGVTQTPKHLITATGQRVTLRCSPRSGDLSVYWYQQSLDQGLQFLIQYYNGEERAKGNILERFSAQQFPDLHSELNLSSLELGDSALYFCASSPRGNFNQPQHFGDGTRLSIL.